These 9 T cell receptor beta chains share one sample of origin, sequenced in a study of T cell changes during pregnancy in multiple sclerosis. Here immunoSEQ multiplex PCR was the method, and the copy in TCRdb shows in-frame clones only, minus some. The sample holds 25,000 to 30,000 clones, 85% to 95% seen once. Sequenced material: CD8+ T cells from peripheral blood mononuclear cells, taken before pregnancy. The receptor set was obtained from a female donor with multiple sclerosis, enrolled in a pregnancy study.

The chain has TRBV7-2 and TRBJ2-5; 9 nucleotides align to TRBD2. CDR3 length: 15 residues. The trim removed 2 bases at V and 3 bases at J, leaving 4 bases unmatched. Germline CDR1 reads SGHTA; CDR2 reads FQGNSA. CDR3 DNA sequence: TGTGCCAGCAGCTTACCTTTAGCGGGAGAAGAGACCCAGTACTTC. Amino acids: CASSLPLAGEETQYF. Based on the CDR3 plus reference TRBV7-2 and TRBJ2-5, the full variable domain is GAGVSQSPSNKVTEKGKDVELRCDPISGHTALYWYRQSLGQGLEFLIYFQGNSAPDKSGLPSDRFSAERTGGSVSTLTIQRTQQEDSAVYLCASSLPLAGEETQYFGPGTRLLVL.

This chain uses TRBV27 with TRBJ2-5, with TRBD1 matching over 10 bases. The CDR3 runs 16 residues. The V segment lost 3 bases and the J segment 5 bases; nucleotides outside the gene matches: 9. CDR1 MNHEY and CDR2 SMNVEV come from the germline V gene (reference sequence). The CDR3 DNA follows: TGTGCCAGCAGTTTCCGCGACAGGGGGCTAGGGGAGACCCAGTACTTC. Translation gives CASSFRDRGLGETQYF.

This rearrangement joins TRBV7-9 to TRBJ1-5, with TRBD1 matching over 9 bases. The CDR3 totals 15 residues. Germline V gives CDR1 SEHNR, CDR2 FQNEAQ (reference sequence). The ends lost 5 bases at V and 3 bases at J; junction bases unmatched: 5. This CDR3 reads CASSAGQGYNQPQHF. In nucleotides, the CDR3 is TGTGCCAGCAGCGCGGGACAGGGCTACAATCAGCCCCAGCATTTT.

The rearrangement uses TRBV29-1 and TRBJ1-1, with 10 bases that match TRBD1. V shed 7 bases and J 0 bases; nucleotides not matched to a gene: 5. The CDR3 totals 14 residues. CDR1 is SQVTM and CDR2 is ANQGSEA in the germline V gene. The CDR3 DNA reads TGCAGCGCTGACAGGGGGCAGGTGAACACTGAAGCTTTCTTT. Its translation: CSADRGQVNTEAFF. The full variable domain, in which reference TRBV29-1 and TRBJ1-1 provide the parts outside the CDR3, is SAVISQKPSRDICQRGTSLTIQCQVDSQVTMMFWYRQQPGQSLTLIATANQGSEATYESGFVIDKFPISRPNLTFSTLTVSNMSPEDSSIYLCSADRGQVNTEAFFGQGTRLTVV.

This clone was counted a few times. The chain combines TRBV6-4 with TRBJ2-2; 9 positions match TRBD2. Trimming at V came to 5 bases and at J to 3 bases, leaving 1 base not matched to a gene. This CDR3 spans 14 amino acids. Germline values: CDR1 MRHNA, CDR2 SNTAGT. CDR3 in DNA: TGTGCCAGCAGTTTAGCGGGAGACACCGGGGAGCTGTTTTTT. Translated: CASSLAGDTGELFF.

The V and J genes are TRBV13 and TRBJ1-1; D ambiguous. The CDR3 contains 12 residues. Trimming took 5 bases from V and 1 from J, leaving 5 bases between them. Germline V gene data show CDR1 as PRHDT and CDR2 as FYEKMQ (reference sequence). The DNA of the CDR3 is TGTGCCAGCAGCCACGGGAACACTGAAGCTTTCTTT. It is translated as CASSHGNTEAFF.

About this clone itself: At one of its ends the junction is not consistent with the germline gene, which may arise from a read error. The rearrangement joins TRBV7-9 to TRBJ2-5, with TRBD1 matching over 9 bases. This CDR3 is 17 amino acids long. Germline V gives CDR1 SEHNR, CDR2 FQNEAQ (reference sequence). Here the CDR3 DNA reads TGTGCCAGCAGCTTAGAGGGGACAGGGCGTTTCGTAGAGACCCGGTACTTC. It translates to CASSLEGTGRFVETRYF.

The rearrangement joins TRBV27 to TRBJ1-2; tentatively, D is TRBD1 (6 bases). Germline CDR1 MNHEY, CDR2 SMNVEV (reference sequence). CDR3 size: 14 residues. Trimming removed 6 bases from V and 1 base from J, with 12 bases in between. CDR3 protein: CASSPLGGNYGYTF. The CDR3, as DNA: TGTGCCAGCAGCCCTCTAGGGGGTAACTATGGCTACACCTTC.

The chain couples TRBV25-1 to TRBJ2-4, with D perhaps matching TRBD1 (5 bases). This CDR3 region has 12 residues. V shed 4 bases and J shed 4 bases, with 5 bases lying between them. Germline assignment: CDR1 MGHDK and CDR2 SYGVNS. CDR3 in amino acids: CASSGQKNIQYF. In nucleotides, the CDR3 is TGTGCCAGCAGTGGACAGAAAAACATTCAGTACTTC.